The rows below give T cell receptor beta chains drawn from one sample of a study of control samples from healthy donors and cancer patients. This table comes from immunoSEQ multiplex PCR, and its TCRdb copy is limited to in-frame clones, with some not included. This table has 100,000 to 150,000 clones, about 87% appearing once. What was sequenced was blood. Every receptor here comes from a man in his 60s in good health. Each CDR3 is given with its conserved first and last residue. The order of the fields is D gene, V gene, J gene, clone size, CDR3 length, CDR3 protein, CDR3 DNA. A D gene is named only where the DNA matches it firmly. A clone size is listed for some rows: how often the clone was seen (once, few, many), or a class if it is expanded.

-	TRBV7-9	TRBJ2-7	few	14	CASSLGSLAYEQYF	TGTGCCAGCAGCTTAGGCTCTTTGGCCTACGAGCAGTACTTC
-	TRBV5-1	TRBJ1-1	-	13	CASSDTGDTEAFF	TGCGCCAGCAGTGACACGGGGGACACTGAAGCTTTCTTT
TRBD2	TRBV19	TRBJ2-2	-	14	CASSGGVNTGELFF	TGTGCCAGTAGCGGGGGGGTGAACACCGGGGAGCTGTTTTTT
-	TRBV3-1/TRBV3-2	TRBJ2-7	once	12	CASSWGAYEQYF	TGTGCCAGCAGCTGGGGAGCCTACGAGCAGTACTTC
-	TRBV6-4	TRBJ1-6	-	12	CASSDSGSPLHF	TGTGCCAGCAGTGACTCGGGGTCACCCCTCCACTTT
-	TRBV7-2	TRBJ2-3	few	15	CASSLNGLPTDTQYF	TGTGCCAGCAGCTTAAACGGGCTTCCCACAGATACGCAGTATTTT
-	TRBV29-1	TRBJ1-1	-	11	CSVDGNTEAFF	TGCAGCGTTGATGGAAACACTGAAGCTTTCTTT
-	TRBV7-2	TRBJ2-2	-	13	CASSLIQGRELFF	TGTGCCAGCAGCTTGATCCAGGGACGGGAGCTGTTTTTT
-	TRBV19	TRBJ1-5	-	13	CASSTSGMEPQHF	TGTGCCAGTAGTACCTCAGGGATGGAGCCCCAGCATTTT
-	TRBV12-3/TRBV12-4	TRBJ1-1	-	13	CASSFSRNTEAFF	TGTGCCAGCAGTTTTAGCCGGAACACTGAAGCTTTCTTT